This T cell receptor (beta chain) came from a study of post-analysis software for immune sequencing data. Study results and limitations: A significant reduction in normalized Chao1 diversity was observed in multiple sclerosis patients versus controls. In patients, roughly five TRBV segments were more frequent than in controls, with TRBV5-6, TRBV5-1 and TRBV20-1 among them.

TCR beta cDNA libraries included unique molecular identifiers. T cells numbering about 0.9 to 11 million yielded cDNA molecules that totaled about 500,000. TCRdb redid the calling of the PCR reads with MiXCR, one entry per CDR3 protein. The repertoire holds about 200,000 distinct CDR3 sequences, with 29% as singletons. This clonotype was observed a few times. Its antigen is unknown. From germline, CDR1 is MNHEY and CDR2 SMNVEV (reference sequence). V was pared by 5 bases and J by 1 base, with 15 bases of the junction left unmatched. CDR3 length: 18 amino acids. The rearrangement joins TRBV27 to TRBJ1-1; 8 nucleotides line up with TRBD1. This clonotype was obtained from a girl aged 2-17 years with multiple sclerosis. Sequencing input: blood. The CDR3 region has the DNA TGTGCCAGCAGTAGTTTAGGGGTCCGGGACAGGAAGAACACTGAAGCTTTCTTT. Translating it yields CASSSLGVRDRKNTEAFF.